This entry concerns a single T cell receptor (beta chain). Antigen: not known. Repertoires were generated with immunoSEQ multiplex PCR, while TCRdb's copy carries only in-frame clones and drops some. The data contain tens of thousands of clones, approximately 97% of them seen just once; the ten biggest clones take up roughly 1.6%. V gave up 5 bases and J gave up 0 bases, with 5 bases separating them. The CDR3 consists of 14 residues. CDR1 and CDR2 from the germline V gene are MNHEY and SVGAGI. This specimen belongs to a study of cytomegalovirus exposure and HLA in healthy donors. Notes on the study in general: CMV antigen specificity of a few CMV-associated chains was confirmed in vitro.

This chain links TRBV6-5 with TRBJ2-6; D unclear. The TCR originated in a woman aged 18-29 years in good health and CMV-seropositive. The source material was PBMCs. CDR3 DNA sequence: TGTGCCAGCAGTGACAACTCTGGGGCCAACGTCCTGACTTTC. This sequence encodes CASSDNSGANVLTF.